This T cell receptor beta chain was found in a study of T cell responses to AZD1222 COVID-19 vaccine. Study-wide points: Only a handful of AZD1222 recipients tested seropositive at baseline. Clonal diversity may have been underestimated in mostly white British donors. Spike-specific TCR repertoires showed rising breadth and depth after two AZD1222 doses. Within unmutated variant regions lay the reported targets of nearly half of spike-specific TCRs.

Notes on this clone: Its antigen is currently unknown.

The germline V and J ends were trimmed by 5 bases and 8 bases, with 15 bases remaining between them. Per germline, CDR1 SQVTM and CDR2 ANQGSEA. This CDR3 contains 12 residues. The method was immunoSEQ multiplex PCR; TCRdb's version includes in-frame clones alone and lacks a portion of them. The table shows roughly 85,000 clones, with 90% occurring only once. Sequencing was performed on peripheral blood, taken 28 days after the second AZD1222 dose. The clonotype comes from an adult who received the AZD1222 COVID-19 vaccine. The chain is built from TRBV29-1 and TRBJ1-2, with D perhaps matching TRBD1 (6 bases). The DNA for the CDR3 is TGCAGCGTTCGGACAGAACCTCAAGGCTACACCTTC. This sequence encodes CSVRTEPQGYTF.